Listed below are T cell receptor beta chains from one sample, sequenced in a study of CD8+ T cells in alopecia areata. Sequencing used immunoSEQ multiplex PCR; TCRdb keeps in-frame clones, though not all of them. The sample lists about 210,000 clones; over 60% were seen once. This material consisted of CD4+ T cells sorted from blood, taken at week 4, from a patient treated with tofacitinib. The receptors were sampled from a human donor with alopecia areata. CDR3s include the opening cysteine and the closing phenylalanine or tryptophan. The order of the fields is clone size, D gene, V gene, J gene, CDR3 DNA, CDR3 protein. D genes are given only for firm matches. Where a row states a size, it is once, few, many or the class of an expanded clone; other rows omit it.

.	TRBD1	TRBV11-2	TRBJ2-6	TGTGCCAGCAGCTCTCTGGTGGGGACAGGGGGCTCTGGGGCCAACGTCCTGACTTTC	CASSSLVGTGGSGANVLTF
few	.	TRBV2	TRBJ1-3	TGTGCCAGCAATGTCCTCTCTGGAAACACCATATATTTT	CASNVLSGNTIYF
.	TRBD1	TRBV30	TRBJ2-2	TGTGCCTGGAGTGTAGGACAGGGGGTTAACACCGGGGAGCTGTTTTTT	CAWSVGQGVNTGELFF
.	.	TRBV19	TRBJ1-2	TGTGCCAGTAGTACCCACGATAACTATGGCTACACCTTC	CASSTHDNYGYTF
once	.	TRBV29-1	TRBJ2-7	TGCAGCGCCTCCCACCGGGTTATACCGGGGTACGAGCAGTACTTC	CSASHRVIPGYEQYF
.	.	TRBV30	TRBJ2-7	TGTGCCTGGAGTGTACTCTCCCATACGAAAGAGCAGTACTTC	CAWSVLSHTKEQYF
.	.	TRBV10-3	TRBJ2-7	TGTGCCATCTCGAGGGGGTCCTACGAGCAGTACTTC	CAISRGSYEQYF
.	.	TRBV7-9	TRBJ2-3	TGTGCCAGCAGCCCAGGGGAGACAGATACGCAGTATTTT	CASSPGETDTQYF
.	.	TRBV5-1	TRBJ1-4	TGCGCCAGCAGCTCGGTGTCGACGGATGAAAAACTGTTTTTT	CASSSVSTDEKLFF
.	.	TRBV11-2	TRBJ2-5	TGTGCCAGCAGCTTAGTCGCGGGGTTGACGGAGACCCAGTACTTC	CASSLVAGLTETQYF
.	TRBD2	TRBV5-1	TRBJ2-3	TGCGCCAGCAGACCTACTCTAGCGGGGTACACAGATACGCAGTATTTT	CASRPTLAGYTDTQYF
few	TRBD1	TRBV27	TRBJ2-7	TGTGCCAGCAGTTTCAGGACAGGGAGGTACGAGCAGTACTTC	CASSFRTGRYEQYF
few	.	TRBV19	TRBJ1-5	TGTGCCAGTAGAGCGGGGGAAGGGGGAAATCAGCCCCAGCATTTT	CASRAGEGGNQPQHF
once	.	TRBV7-2	TRBJ1-1	TGTGCCAGCAGCTCCGGGTCTAACACTGAAGCTTTCTTT	CASSSGSNTEAFF
few	.	TRBV29-1	TRBJ2-3	TGCAGCGTTGGGTGGGGCCCAGGGGTTGGAAGTACGCAGTATTTT	CSVGWGPGVGSTQYF
.	.	TRBV30	TRBJ1-6	TGTGCCTGGGCCACTTACCTCTCTAACAATTCACCCCTCCACTTT	CAWATYLSNNSPLHF
.	TRBD2	TRBV10-3	TRBJ2-3	TGTGCCACCCTAGGAGCGGGGAGAGGAGATACGCAGTATTTT	CATLGAGRGDTQYF
.	.	TRBV30	TRBJ1-3	TGTGCCTGGAACCAGTTCTCTGGAAACACCATATATTTT	CAWNQFSGNTIYF
.	TRBD1	TRBV7-2	TRBJ2-7	TGTGCCAGCAGCTTACTTTCGGCGGACAGGGGTTACGAGCAGTACTTC	CASSLLSADRGYEQYF
.	.	TRBV19	TRBJ2-2	TGTGCCAGTAAGAGGGACTCGCTGGCCGGGGAGCTGTTTTTT	CASKRDSLAGELFF
few	TRBD1	TRBV5-8	TRBJ2-5	TGTGCCAGCAGCTTTCAGCCAGGGGGAATTAAAGAGACCCAGTACTTC	CASSFQPGGIKETQYF
.	.	TRBV7-2	TRBJ1-1	TGTGCCAGCAGCTTAAGGGCAGTTCCTGAAGCTTTCTTT	CASSLRAVPEAFF
.	.	TRBV4-3	TRBJ2-5	TGCGCCAGCAGCCAAGATTTTAGGACAATCCAAGAGACCCAGTACTTC	CASSQDFRTIQETQYF
.	.	TRBV27	TRBJ1-4	TGTGCCAGCAGTCCCGCCTCCAACGTCGAAAAACTGTTTTTT	CASSPASNVEKLFF
.	.	TRBV29-1	TRBJ1-1	TGCAGCGTTAGGGAGCCGAACACTGAAGCTTTCTTT	CSVREPNTEAFF
few	TRBD2	TRBV5-1	TRBJ2-3	TGCGCCAGCAGCTTGGCCACTAGCGAGGCTGATACGCAGTATTTT	CASSLATSEADTQYF
.	.	TRBV7-9	TRBJ2-3	TGTGCCAGCAGCTCGGGACCCCAGAGGAACACAGATACGCAGTATTTT	CASSSGPQRNTDTQYF
.	TRBD1	TRBV11-2	TRBJ2-3	TGTGCCAGCACCATCACAGGGGGCGTAGATACGCAGTATTTT	CASTITGGVDTQYF
.	TRBD1	TRBV30	TRBJ2-1	TGTGCCTGGAGACAGGGGGTCTCCTACAATGAGCAGTTCTTC	CAWRQGVSYNEQFF
.	.	TRBV30	TRBJ2-7	TGTGCCTGGAGTGCGCTGGGGCGGGGCCTCTACGAGCAGTACTTC	CAWSALGRGLYEQYF
.	.	TRBV4-1	TRBJ1-1	TGCGCCAACTTGAGGGGGGGAAACACTGAAGCTTTCTTT	CANLRGGNTEAFF
few	.	TRBV7-2	TRBJ2-3	TGTGCCAGCAGCTTAGGAGGGACAGATACGCAGTATTTT	CASSLGGTDTQYF
.	.	TRBV30	TRBJ1-6	TGTGCCTGGATCTCGTCTCCGGGCTCACCCCTCCACTTT	CAWISSPGSPLHF
.	.	TRBV18	TRBJ2-5	TGTGCCAGCTCGCGGGACAGACAAGAGACCCAGTACTTC	CASSRDRQETQYF
.	.	TRBV29-1	TRBJ2-4	TGCAGCGCCCCGGGTCAGCTAGCCAAAAACATTCAGTACTTC	CSAPGQLAKNIQYF
.	.	TRBV7-9	TRBJ2-5	TGTGCCAGCAGCTTATGGACTTTCGAAGAGACCCAGTACTTC	CASSLWTFEETQYF
.	TRBD1	TRBV4-3	TRBJ2-1	TGCGCCAGCAGCCAAGATAAGGGGGCCTACACGGATGAGCAGTTCTTC	CASSQDKGAYTDEQFF
.	TRBD1	TRBV6-1	TRBJ2-5	TGTGCCAGCAGTGAAGCTTTGGGACAGGGGATCCTAGAGACCCAGTACTTC	CASSEALGQGILETQYF
.	.	TRBV5-4	TRBJ2-3	TGTGCCAGCAGCTTGGTTACAGGGAGGATTGGCACAGATACGCAGTATTTT	CASSLVTGRIGTDTQYF
few	TRBD1	TRBV29-1	TRBJ1-5	TGCAGCCTCTGGTATACAGGGGGCGGCGGGACTTGCAATCAGCCCCAGCATTTT	CSLWYTGGGGTCNQPQHF
.	.	TRBV2	TRBJ2-2	TGTGCCAGCAGTGACCCCCCCGGGGAGCTGTTTTTT	CASSDPPGELFF
once	.	TRBV27	TRBJ2-7	TGTGCCAGCCGAACGACGTCCCGCCAGTACTTC	CASRTTSRQYF
.	TRBD1	TRBV18	TRBJ1-6	TGTGCCAGCTCACCAGGGACAGGAACTTCACCCCTCCACTTT	CASSPGTGTSPLHF